These T cell receptor beta chains were read from a single sample in a study of T cells in Graves' hyperthyroidism and ophthalmopathy. In TCRdb, the multiplex PCR reads were re-called with MiXCR into one record per CDR3 protein. The sample holds roughly 350,000 distinct CDR3 sequences; approximately 14% are singletons and the top ten take around a fifth. Sequencing was carried out using blood. The source of these receptors is a woman younger than 45 with Graves' ophthalmopathy. Each CDR3 is given with its conserved first and last residue. A clone size is listed for some rows: how often the clone was seen (once, few, many), or a class if it is expanded.

j_call clone_size v_call cdr3_aa
TRBJ2-3 many TRBV20-1 CSAREMTLATDTQYF
TRBJ1-1 many TRBV18 CASSLWLNTEAFF
TRBJ2-7 many TRBV7-2 CASSGAAGGEQYF
TRBJ1-3 many TRBV6-1 CASSDTGLGNTIYF
TRBJ2-2 many TRBV11-2 CASSLWWAGELFF
TRBJ1-2 many TRBV30 CAWGGQSYGYTF
TRBJ2-2 few TRBV29-1 CSVEGRGRELFF
TRBJ1-6 many TRBV15 CATSRFSSLGAKISPLHF
TRBJ1-4 many TRBV5-1 CASSLDPNEKLFF
TRBJ1-5 many TRBV6-1 CASSHHRTANQPQHF
TRBJ2-5 many TRBV20-1 CSARTSGGAPETQYF
TRBJ2-7 many TRBV30 CAWSAGRDPPYEQYF
TRBJ2-7 many TRBV7-2 CASSFSDRSYEQYF
TRBJ2-7 many TRBV11-2 CASSLDSRARLYEQYF
TRBJ2-1 many TRBV20-1 CSASRGLAGGPTEQFF
TRBJ2-2 many TRBV7-2 CASSLGQASGELFF
TRBJ2-7 few TRBV5-6 CASSLGGTGSEEQYF
TRBJ2-1 many TRBV18 CASSPRTSGGIRGYNEQFF
TRBJ1-2 few TRBV19 CASSIGPSGAGDYGYTF
TRBJ2-6 many TRBV7-2 CASSLRLAGGRFSGANVLTF
TRBJ2-7 many TRBV11-3 CASSSRGPGSYEQYF
TRBJ2-6 many TRBV20-1 CSASRSSGANVLTF
TRBJ1-2 many TRBV5-8 CASSQDRSNYGYTF
TRBJ2-2 - TRBV9 CASSVEPSLTGELFF
TRBJ2-1 many TRBV28 CASSLSQGAYEQFF
TRBJ2-2 few TRBV14 CASSQVLAGGPGELFF
TRBJ2-7 many TRBV3-1 CASSRDRGAYEQYF
TRBJ1-5 many TRBV20-1 CSASLTRSNNQPQHF
TRBJ1-5 - TRBV2 CASSDLRGGSNQPQHF
TRBJ2-1 many TRBV24-1 CATSDTTGDVSYNEQFF
TRBJ1-2 many TRBV27 CASRSTGGDYGYTF
TRBJ1-1 many TRBV7-8 CASSLYGSGTEAFF